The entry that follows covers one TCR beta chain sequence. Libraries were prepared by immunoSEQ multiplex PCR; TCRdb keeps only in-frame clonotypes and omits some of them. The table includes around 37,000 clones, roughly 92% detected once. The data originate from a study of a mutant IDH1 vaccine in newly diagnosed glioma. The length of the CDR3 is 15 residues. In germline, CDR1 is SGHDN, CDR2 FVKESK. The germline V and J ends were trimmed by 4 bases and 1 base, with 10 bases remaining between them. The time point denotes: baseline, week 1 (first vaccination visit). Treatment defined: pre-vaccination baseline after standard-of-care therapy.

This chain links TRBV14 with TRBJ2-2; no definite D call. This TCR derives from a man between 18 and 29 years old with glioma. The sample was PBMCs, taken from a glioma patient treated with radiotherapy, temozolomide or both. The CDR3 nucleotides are TGTGCCAGCAGCCGGCTTGAGAAGAACACCGGGGAGCTGTTTTTT. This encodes CASSRLEKNTGELFF.